Below, 3 T cell receptor beta chains from the same sample are listed, as sequenced in a study of T cell responses to AZD1222 COVID-19 vaccine. Method: immunoSEQ multiplex PCR; TCRdb's copy keeps in-frame clones and lacks some. The sample comprises fewer than 100,000 clones, around 90% of which are singletons, and around 8% rests with the top ten. This material consisted of peripheral blood, taken on day 0 of AZD1222 vaccination. These receptors all stem from an adult in good health.

For this clone: This same CDR3 is encoded by further DNA sequences in the sample. This chain joins TRBV5-1 and TRBJ2-1; perhaps TRBD1 as D (6 bases). Trimming left V 0 bases short and J 7 bases short, with 11 bases between. Germline lookup yields CDR1 SGHRS and CDR2 YFSETQ. The CDR3 sequence is 14 residues long. CDR3 sequence reads: CASSLVQGSNEQFF. In DNA form, the CDR3 reads TGCGCCAGCAGCTTGGTCCAGGGGTCGAATGAGCAGTTCTTC.

The genes are TRBV6-5 and TRBJ1-2; weak D call: TRBD1 (5 bases). The CDR3 length is 12 residues. Between the trimmed V and J ends, which lost 9 bases and 6 bases, there was a span of 14 bases. Germline lookup yields CDR1 MNHEY and CDR2 SVGAGI. The CDR3 is CASWTNRNGYTF. The CDR3, as DNA: TGTGCCAGTTGGACAAATAGAAATGGCTACACCTTC.

The chain joins TRBV7-8 to TRBJ1-1; D is undetermined. The CDR3 loop spans 12 amino acids. The ends were cut back, 5 bases at V and 5 bases at J, with 9 bases in the middle. CDR1 is SGHVS, CDR2 FQNEAQ, per germline. The chain's CDR3 is CASSRLGTEAFF. In nucleotides, the CDR3 is TGTGCCAGCAGCCGACTGGGTACTGAAGCTTTCTTT.